These 16 T cell receptor beta chains were sequenced from one sample in a study of control samples from healthy donors and cancer patients. Sequencing was performed with immunoSEQ multiplex PCR; in TCRdb, only in-frame clones are kept and a portion is missing. The sample contains around 190,000 clones, over 85% of which appear only once. The sequenced sample consisted of blood. Receptor source: a young man in good health.

V and J are TRBV28 and TRBJ1-1; D unclear. The germline CDR1 and CDR2 sequences are MDHEN and SYDVKM. The CDR3 has 13 amino acids. V dropped 2 bases and J dropped 1 base, with 5 bases sitting between them. CDR3 bases: TGTGCCAGCAGTTTAGCTGGGAACACTGAAGCTTTCTTT. It is translated as CASSLAGNTEAFF. The whole variable domain, filled in from reference TRBV28 and TRBJ1-1, reads DVKVTQSSRYLVKRTGEKVFLECVQDMDHENMFWYRQDPGLGLRLIYFSYDVKMKEKGDIPEGYSVSREKKERFSLILESASTNQTSMYLCASSLAGNTEAFFGQGTRLTVV.

V is TRBV21-1 and J is TRBJ1-5; TRBD1 was called by the table and not checked on the DNA. TRBV21-1 is deemed a pseudogene. This CDR3 is built from 14 residues. CDR3 nucleotides: TGTGCCAGCAGCACTAGACAGGGGTATCAGCCCCAGCATTTT. Protein sequence: CASSTRQGYQPQHF.

This chain's CDR3 is CASSLRPGGQPQHF. For the CDR3, the DNA is TGTGCCAGCAGTTTAAGGCCGGGTGGCCAGCCCCAGCATTTT. The V and J genes are TRBV27 and TRBJ1-5; D gene unclear. Germline CDR1 and CDR2: MNHEY and SMNVEV (reference sequence). This CDR3 spans 14 amino acids. V was trimmed by 2 bases and J by 7 bases, leaving 12 bases between them.

The CDR3 protein is CAPGPPTSTDTQYF. The CDR3 nucleotides read TGTGCCCCGGGTCCCCCGACTAGCACAGATACGCAGTATTTT. The genes are TRBV5-4 and TRBJ2-3; no firm D call. This CDR3 contains 14 residues. The V end was cut by 10 bases, the J end by 0 bases, with 15 bases between. The germline V gene has CDR1 SGHNT and CDR2 YYREEE (reference sequence).

CDR3 amino acids: CAGRRGTNSGNTIYF. The CDR3 coding sequence is TGTGCCGGCCGTCGGGGGACAAACTCTGGAAACACCATATATTTT. This rearrangement joins TRBV30 to TRBJ1-3; D is possibly TRBD1 (6 bases). This CDR3 has 15 amino acids. Trimming shortened V by 8 bases and J by 0 bases, and 17 bases separated the two germline ends. Germline CDR1 reads GTSNPN; CDR2 reads SVGIG (reference sequence). Drawing the rest from reference TRBV30 and TRBJ1-3, the complete variable domain is SQTIHQWPATLVQPVGSPLSLECTVEGTSNPNLYWYRQAAGRGLQLLFYSVGIGQISSEVPQNLSASRPQDRQFILSSKKLLLSDSGFYLCAGRRGTNSGNTIYFGEGSWLTVV.

The CDR3 loop reads CASSLTAGAYNEQFF. The CDR3 bases are TGTGCCAGCAGCTTAACAGCGGGAGCCTACAATGAGCAGTTCTTC. The genes are TRBV11-1 and TRBJ2-1; 8 positions agree with TRBD2. Germline lookup yields CDR1 SGHAT and CDR2 FQDESV (reference sequence). The V segment lost 2 bases and the J segment 2 bases; nucleotides outside the gene matches: 2. The CDR3 loop spans 15 amino acids.

The chain has TRBV5-5 and TRBJ1-5; no definite D call. There are 17 residues in the CDR3. The V end lost 4 bases, the J end lost 0 bases, and 17 bases lay between the germline ends. Germline values: CDR1 SGHKS, CDR2 YYEKEE (reference sequence). CDR3 sequence reads: CASSARGGDYSNQPQHF. In nucleotides, the CDR3 is TGTGCCAGCAGCGCACGCGGTGGGGATTATAGCAATCAGCCCCAGCATTTT.

In this sample, this clone turned up once. CDR3 in DNA: TGTGCCAGCAGTCGCCCGTTTTACTCTGGAAACACCATATATTTT. This encodes CASSRPFYSGNTIYF. V gene TRBV6-2 or TRBV6-3 combines with J gene TRBJ1-3; D is undetermined. The CDR3 runs 15 residues. Trimming took off 5 bases at V and 0 bases at J, with 11 bases between the two ends. In germline, CDR1 is MNHEY, CDR2 SVGEGT.

The chain is built from TRBV7-2 and TRBJ1-2, with 11 bases matching TRBD1. Unmatched junction bases numbered 4, after V lost 5 bases and J lost 5 bases. The CDR3 loop spans 14 amino acids. CDR1 and CDR2 (germline): SGHTA, FQGNSA. The CDR3: CASSRDRGFYGYTF. In nucleotides, the CDR3 is TGTGCCAGCAGCCGGGACAGGGGGTTTTATGGCTACACCTTC.

This chain connects TRBV20-1 to TRBJ1-1; D call uncertain. The CDR3 runs to 12 residues. V was trimmed by 6 bases and J by 4 bases, leaving 12 bases between them. Per germline, CDR1 DFQATT and CDR2 SNEGSKA (reference sequence). CDR3 loop: CSASREPTEAFF. The CDR3 nucleotides read TGCAGTGCCAGTCGGGAGCCCACTGAAGCTTTCTTT.

The chain combines TRBV10-2 with TRBJ2-7; D gene ambiguous. The CDR3 spans 14 residues. V was pared by 4 bases and J by 2 bases, with 12 bases between. The germline V gene encodes CDR1 WSHSY and CDR2 SAAADI. The CDR3 DNA reads as TGCGCCAGCAGTGTTGAGTCAGCCACCTACGAGCAGTACTTC. It specifies CASSVESATYEQYF.

V usage is TRBV7-9 and J usage is TRBJ1-2; no clear D. This CDR3 region has 14 residues. The ends were cut back, 2 bases at V and 1 base at J, with 8 bases in the middle. Per germline, CDR1 SEHNR and CDR2 FQNEAQ (reference sequence). The CDR3, as DNA: TGTGCCAGCAGCTTATTTGGGGATAACTATGGCTACACCTTC. This codes for CASSLFGDNYGYTF.

This clone was recorded a few times. J is TRBJ1-1 and V is TRBV20-1; D call uncertain. Germline CDR1 DFQATT, CDR2 SNEGSKA (reference sequence). V was shortened by 5 bases and J by 5 bases, with 9 bases between the two germline ends. The CDR3 covers 11 residues. The CDR3 nucleotides read TGCAGTGCTTCCGACTATACTGAAGCTTTCTTT. It encodes CSASDYTEAFF.

The V and J genes are TRBV7-9 and TRBJ1-1; no definite D call. Germline-derived CDR1 and CDR2 are SEHNR and FQNEAQ (reference sequence). There are 12 residues in the CDR3. V was clipped by 1 base and J by 8 bases, with 8 bases between them. This chain's CDR3 is CASSLDWPEAFF. In nucleotides, the CDR3 is TGTGCCAGCAGCTTAGATTGGCCAGAAGCTTTCTTT.

This chain connects TRBV15 to TRBJ1-2; 7 bases match TRBD1. The CDR3 is 13 amino acids. Germline V gene data show CDR1 as LNHNV and CDR2 as YYDKDF (reference sequence). V lost 3 bases, J lost 4 bases, and 2 bases stayed unmatched. The CDR3 protein is CATSSRGFYGYTF. CDR3 coding DNA: TGTGCCACCAGCAGCAGGGGGTTCTATGGCTACACCTTC.

The rearrangement joins TRBV13 to TRBJ1-1; a possible D gene is TRBD1 (6 bases). Trimming cost V 3 bases and J 4 bases, with 6 bases left between them. Germline V CDR1 and CDR2: PRHDT, FYEKMQ (reference sequence). The CDR3 runs to 12 residues. The chain's CDR3 is CASSFRGTEAFF. The DNA for the CDR3 is TGTGCCAGCAGCTTCAGGGGCACTGAAGCTTTCTTT.